A selection of T cell receptor beta chains follows, all from one sample in a study of glioma-infiltrating T cells after dendritic cell vaccination. Clones were read by immunoSEQ multiplex PCR, and TCRdb kept only the in-frame ones, dropping some. This repertoire shows around 73,000 clones, approximately 80% found once; its top ten account for roughly 2.2%. The sample was blood, taken before dendritic cell vaccination. Receptor source: a human donor with glioblastoma. Both conserved end residues are part of each CDR3. The order of the fields is D gene, J gene, clone size, V gene, CDR3 DNA, CDR3 protein. D genes are given only for firm matches. Rows may omit the clone size; those that give it use once, few, many or a size class.

d_call: TRBD2; j_call: TRBJ2-4; clone_size: .; v_call: TRBV19; cdr3_nt: TGTGCCAGTGGGGAGGGGACCAAAAACATTCAGTACTTC; cdr3_aa: CASGEGTKNIQYF
d_call: TRBD1; j_call: TRBJ1-6; clone_size: .; v_call: TRBV6-5; cdr3_nt: TGTGCCAGCAGTAGGACAGGGGAAAATTCACCCCTCCACTTT; cdr3_aa: CASSRTGENSPLHF
d_call: TRBD2; j_call: TRBJ2-5; clone_size: .; v_call: TRBV7-2; cdr3_nt: TGTGCCAGCAGCTTCCGGACTAGCGAGCAAGAGACCCAGTACTTC; cdr3_aa: CASSFRTSEQETQYF
d_call: TRBD1; j_call: TRBJ1-1; clone_size: .; v_call: TRBV7-9; cdr3_nt: TGTGCCAGCAGCATTGACAGGGGAAACACTGAAGCTTTCTTT; cdr3_aa: CASSIDRGNTEAFF
d_call: TRBD1; j_call: TRBJ2-7; clone_size: .; v_call: TRBV5-1; cdr3_nt: TGCGCCAGCAGCTCGGGGCCAGGGGGAAACGAGCAGTACTTC; cdr3_aa: CASSSGPGGNEQYF
d_call: .; j_call: TRBJ2-3; clone_size: .; v_call: TRBV6-1; cdr3_nt: TGTGCCAGCAGTGGTGGGCCCAGTGTAGATACGCAGTATTTT; cdr3_aa: CASSGGPSVDTQYF
d_call: TRBD1; j_call: TRBJ1-5; clone_size: .; v_call: TRBV19; cdr3_nt: TGTGCCAGTAGTAGTGACAGGGGATTATATAGCAATCAGCCCCAGCATTTT; cdr3_aa: CASSSDRGLYSNQPQHF
d_call: .; j_call: TRBJ1-5; clone_size: once; v_call: TRBV18; cdr3_nt: TGTGCCAGCTCACTACAACAGGGAAACAATCAGCCCCAGCATTTT; cdr3_aa: CASSLQQGNNQPQHF
d_call: TRBD1; j_call: TRBJ2-7; clone_size: .; v_call: TRBV6-6; cdr3_nt: TGTGCCAGCAGCCTAGAGGCAGGGGGCTCCTACGAGCAGTACTTC; cdr3_aa: CASSLEAGGSYEQYF
d_call: TRBD2; j_call: TRBJ2-7; clone_size: .; v_call: TRBV6-6; cdr3_nt: TGTGCCAGCACCTACTCGGGGGGGAGCTCCTACGAGCAGTACTTC; cdr3_aa: CASTYSGGSSYEQYF
d_call: TRBD1; j_call: TRBJ1-1; clone_size: .; v_call: TRBV25-1; cdr3_nt: TGTGCCAGCGGGGGACAGTTGAACACTGAAGCTTTCTTT; cdr3_aa: CASGGQLNTEAFF
d_call: TRBD2; j_call: TRBJ2-7; clone_size: .; v_call: TRBV5-1; cdr3_nt: TGCGCCAGCAGCCGTTGGACTAGCGGGGACGAGCAGTACTTC; cdr3_aa: CASSRWTSGDEQYF
d_call: .; j_call: TRBJ1-3; clone_size: .; v_call: TRBV5-4; cdr3_nt: TGTGCCAGCAGCTTGGCCGAGGGAGGGTCTGGAAACACCATATATTTT; cdr3_aa: CASSLAEGGSGNTIYF
d_call: TRBD1; j_call: TRBJ2-7; clone_size: .; v_call: TRBV9; cdr3_nt: TGTGCCAGCTCGGGCGGAGGGACAGGGTACGAGCAGTACTTC; cdr3_aa: CASSGGGTGYEQYF
d_call: .; j_call: TRBJ2-5; clone_size: .; v_call: TRBV29-1; cdr3_nt: TGCAGCGTTGCTTCAGGGGTCCAAGAGACCCAGTACTTC; cdr3_aa: CSVASGVQETQYF
d_call: .; j_call: TRBJ2-3; clone_size: .; v_call: TRBV4-1; cdr3_nt: TGCGCCAGCAGCCACCCGGGAGCTGCAGATACGCAGTATTTT; cdr3_aa: CASSHPGAADTQYF
d_call: TRBD1; j_call: TRBJ2-2; clone_size: .; v_call: TRBV5-1; cdr3_nt: TGCGCCAGCAGCACGGGACAGGGGACGACCGGGGAGCTGTTTTTT; cdr3_aa: CASSTGQGTTGELFF
d_call: TRBD1; j_call: TRBJ2-7; clone_size: .; v_call: TRBV5-1; cdr3_nt: TGCGCCAGCAGCTTGGCACAGGGGCACCTCTACGAGCAGTACTTC; cdr3_aa: CASSLAQGHLYEQYF
d_call: .; j_call: TRBJ1-1; clone_size: .; v_call: TRBV19; cdr3_nt: TGTGCCTCTTCGCGGAACACTGAAGCTTTCTTT; cdr3_aa: CASSRNTEAFF
d_call: TRBD2; j_call: TRBJ2-5; clone_size: .; v_call: TRBV5-1; cdr3_nt: TGCGCCAGCAGCCCAGGGAATAGCGGGGCCCAAGAGACCCAGTACTTC; cdr3_aa: CASSPGNSGAQETQYF
d_call: TRBD1; j_call: TRBJ1-2; clone_size: .; v_call: TRBV6-5; cdr3_nt: TGTGCCAGCATGGACAGGGCTAACTATGGCTACACCTTC; cdr3_aa: CASMDRANYGYTF
d_call: TRBD1; j_call: TRBJ2-7; clone_size: .; v_call: TRBV11-2; cdr3_nt: TGTGCCAGCAGCTTAGATATCCCCCACAGGGGATTCCCCTACGAGCAGTACTTC; cdr3_aa: CASSLDIPHRGFPYEQYF
d_call: TRBD1; j_call: TRBJ1-6; clone_size: once; v_call: TRBV2; cdr3_nt: TGTGCCAGCAGTGAAGCTGGAACAGGGGGATCACCCCTCCACTTT; cdr3_aa: CASSEAGTGGSPLHF
d_call: .; j_call: TRBJ2-1; clone_size: few; v_call: TRBV2; cdr3_nt: TGTGCCAGCAGGGCGGGACTCCTCTACAATGAGCAGTTCTTC; cdr3_aa: CASRAGLLYNEQFF
d_call: .; j_call: TRBJ1-6; clone_size: .; v_call: TRBV2; cdr3_nt: TGTGCCAGCACGGGTGGACAGTCTAATTCACCCCTCCACTTT; cdr3_aa: CASTGGQSNSPLHF
d_call: .; j_call: TRBJ1-2; clone_size: .; v_call: TRBV14; cdr3_nt: TGTGCCAGCAGCCAAGATATGAGGAGACTAGGCCATGGCTACACCTTC; cdr3_aa: CASSQDMRRLGHGYTF
d_call: .; j_call: TRBJ2-5; clone_size: .; v_call: TRBV6-5; cdr3_nt: TGTGCCAGCAGTCGAACCCAGGGGGGAGAGACCCAGTACTTC; cdr3_aa: CASSRTQGGETQYF
d_call: .; j_call: TRBJ2-3; clone_size: once; v_call: TRBV11-3; cdr3_nt: TGTGCCAGCAGCCCGGGAACAAAAAGCACAGATACGCAGTATTTT; cdr3_aa: CASSPGTKSTDTQYF
d_call: .; j_call: TRBJ2-5; clone_size: .; v_call: TRBV2; cdr3_nt: TGTGCCAGCAGTGTTTCCGGGACCCAGTACTTC; cdr3_aa: CASSVSGTQYF
d_call: .; j_call: TRBJ2-5; clone_size: .; v_call: TRBV7-6; cdr3_nt: TGTGCCAGCAGCTTAAAGGCGGGACAAGAGACCCAGTACTTC; cdr3_aa: CASSLKAGQETQYF
d_call: .; j_call: TRBJ1-1; clone_size: .; v_call: TRBV10-3; cdr3_nt: TGTGCCATCAAAGATACAGGGCGCTCTGAAGCTTTCTTT; cdr3_aa: CAIKDTGRSEAFF
d_call: .; j_call: TRBJ2-3; clone_size: .; v_call: TRBV9; cdr3_nt: TGTGCCAGCAGCGTAGGCGTTGGGGGGGATACGCAGTATTTT; cdr3_aa: CASSVGVGGDTQYF
d_call: .; j_call: TRBJ1-1; clone_size: .; v_call: TRBV14; cdr3_nt: TGTGCCAGCAGCCAAGATCAGAACACTGAAGCTTTCTTT; cdr3_aa: CASSQDQNTEAFF
d_call: TRBD2; j_call: TRBJ2-3; clone_size: .; v_call: TRBV29-1; cdr3_nt: TGCAGCGTGGGACTAGCGGGAGCCACAGATACGCAGTATTTT; cdr3_aa: CSVGLAGATDTQYF
d_call: .; j_call: TRBJ1-2; clone_size: few; v_call: TRBV2; cdr3_nt: TGTGCCAGCAGATTAACAGGGCATTCCTATGGCTACACCTTC; cdr3_aa: CASRLTGHSYGYTF